A selection of T cell receptor beta chains follows, all from one sample in a study of blood T cell repertoires in COVID-19. Method: immunoSEQ multiplex PCR; TCRdb's copy keeps in-frame clones and lacks some. Of approximately 140,000 clones listed, around 81% are singletons. The sequenced material came from peripheral blood. These receptors were obtained from a human donor in a cohort sampled during active COVID-19. The CDR3 runs from the conserved cysteine through the conserved F or W. The order of the fields is V gene, D gene, clone size, CDR3 length, J gene, CDR3 DNA, CDR3 protein. The D gene is left open where the match is weak. The listing skips clone size in some rows; elsewhere it reads once, few, many or a size class.

v_call: TRBV3-1/TRBV3-2; d_call: .; clone_size: .; cdr3_length: 14; j_call: TRBJ2-2; cdr3_nt: TGTGCCAGCAGCAACCAGGGTCCGGCCGGGGAGCTGTTTTTT; cdr3_aa: CASSNQGPAGELFF
v_call: TRBV20-1; d_call: .; clone_size: .; cdr3_length: 16; j_call: TRBJ2-1; cdr3_nt: TGCAGTGCTAGTGCCGCCAACAAGGGGGGGGACAATGAGCAGTTCTTC; cdr3_aa: CSASAANKGGDNEQFF
v_call: TRBV9; d_call: TRBD2; clone_size: .; cdr3_length: 18; j_call: TRBJ2-2; cdr3_nt: TGTGCCAGCAGCGCCGGACTAGCGGGAGCGCCGGGCACCGGGGAGCTGTTTTTT; cdr3_aa: CASSAGLAGAPGTGELFF
v_call: TRBV9; d_call: TRBD1; clone_size: few; cdr3_length: 13; j_call: TRBJ2-7; cdr3_nt: TGTGCCAGCAGTAGACAGGGAATGGCCGAGCAGTACTTC; cdr3_aa: CASSRQGMAEQYF
v_call: TRBV5-1; d_call: TRBD2; clone_size: .; cdr3_length: 15; j_call: TRBJ2-2; cdr3_nt: TGCGCCAGCAGCTTGTCAAGCGGGAGAATCGGGGAGCTGTTTTTT; cdr3_aa: CASSLSSGRIGELFF
v_call: TRBV6-5; d_call: .; clone_size: .; cdr3_length: 14; j_call: TRBJ2-2; cdr3_nt: TGTGCCAGCAGTCGGACAGCGAACACCGGGGAGCTGTTTTTT; cdr3_aa: CASSRTANTGELFF
v_call: TRBV7-3; d_call: .; clone_size: .; cdr3_length: 13; j_call: TRBJ2-2; cdr3_nt: TGTGCCAGCAGCGCAAGGTCGGGCGGGGAGCTGTTTTTT; cdr3_aa: CASSARSGGELFF
v_call: TRBV7-2; d_call: .; clone_size: .; cdr3_length: 13; j_call: TRBJ2-7; cdr3_nt: TGTGCCAGCAGCCGGGACTTTTCTTACGAGCAGTACTTC; cdr3_aa: CASSRDFSYEQYF
v_call: TRBV19; d_call: TRBD2; clone_size: .; cdr3_length: 14; j_call: TRBJ2-7; cdr3_nt: TGTGCCAGTAGTATAGTTAGCGGGAGCTACGAGCAGTACTTC; cdr3_aa: CASSIVSGSYEQYF
v_call: TRBV5-1; d_call: .; clone_size: .; cdr3_length: 14; j_call: TRBJ2-5; cdr3_nt: TGCGCCAGCAACCCGACAGGCTCTATTGAGACCCAGTACTTC; cdr3_aa: CASNPTGSIETQYF
v_call: TRBV7-9; d_call: .; clone_size: .; cdr3_length: 17; j_call: TRBJ1-1; cdr3_nt: TGTGCCAGCAGCTTACCCCCGTACAGGGTGGGGAACACTGAAGCTTTCTTT; cdr3_aa: CASSLPPYRVGNTEAFF
v_call: TRBV5-1; d_call: TRBD1; clone_size: .; cdr3_length: 14; j_call: TRBJ1-6; cdr3_nt: TGCGCCAGCAGCGGAGGGACAGGCTATTCACCCCTCCACTTT; cdr3_aa: CASSGGTGYSPLHF
v_call: TRBV5-1; d_call: TRBD1; clone_size: .; cdr3_length: 15; j_call: TRBJ2-7; cdr3_nt: TGCGCCAGCAGCTTGGGGGACAGGGACCTCTCCGAGCAGTACTTC; cdr3_aa: CASSLGDRDLSEQYF
v_call: TRBV19; d_call: .; clone_size: .; cdr3_length: 13; j_call: TRBJ2-7; cdr3_nt: TGTGCCAGTGGTGATGGGCCAACCTACGAGCAGTACTTC; cdr3_aa: CASGDGPTYEQYF
v_call: TRBV18; d_call: TRBD2; clone_size: .; cdr3_length: 15; j_call: TRBJ2-7; cdr3_nt: TGTGCCAGCTCGTTGGGCAAGGCTAGCGGCTCCGAGCAGTACTTC; cdr3_aa: CASSLGKASGSEQYF
v_call: TRBV6-4; d_call: .; clone_size: .; cdr3_length: 15; j_call: TRBJ2-1; cdr3_nt: TGTGCCAGCAGTGACTCGATTGGTAGTCTCAATGAGCAGTTCTTC; cdr3_aa: CASSDSIGSLNEQFF
v_call: TRBV5-1; d_call: .; clone_size: .; cdr3_length: 14; j_call: TRBJ1-3; cdr3_nt: TGCGCCAGCAGCCGATCCTACTCTGGAAACACCATATATTTT; cdr3_aa: CASSRSYSGNTIYF